The rows below give T cell receptor beta chains drawn from one sample of a study of shared clonotypes between healthy human individuals. Profiled with immunoSEQ multiplex PCR; TCRdb holds only in-frame clones, not every one. The repertoire holds about 980,000 clones, with more than 75% as singletons. Sequencing was carried out using memory CD4+ T cells sorted from blood. These receptors were obtained from a man between 18 and 29 years old in good health. Each CDR3 is given with its conserved first and last residue. A D gene is named only where the DNA matches it firmly. Clone size is stated in some rows and not others, as once, few, many or a class when expanded.

D gene	V gene	J gene	clone size	CDR3 protein	CDR3 DNA
-	TRBV5-1	TRBJ1-6	-	CASSLDPSNSPLHF	TGCGCCAGCAGCTTAGATCCTTCCAATTCACCCCTCCACTTT
-	TRBV5-1	TRBJ2-7	-	CASSLRVGENEQYF	TGCGCCAGCAGTTTGAGGGTGGGGGAGAACGAGCAGTACTTC
-	TRBV15	TRBJ1-2	-	CATSRVDRGGYTF	TGTGCCACCAGCAGAGTTGACCGGGGTGGCTACACCTTC
-	TRBV18	TRBJ2-7	-	CASSPRTGEQYF	TGTGCCAGCTCACCGCGGACGGGCGAGCAGTACTTC
-	TRBV5-6	TRBJ2-5	-	CASSLLSGQETQYF	TGTGCCAGCAGCTTGTTAAGCGGCCAAGAGACCCAGTACTTC
TRBD1	TRBV29-1	TRBJ1-1	-	CSAPGQGAEAFF	TGCAGCGCCCCCGGGCAGGGGGCAGAGGCTTTCTTT
TRBD1	TRBV4-1	TRBJ1-5	many	CASSPSGTGNQPQHF	TGCGCCAGCAGCCCTTCCGGGACAGGAAATCAGCCCCAGCATTTT
TRBD1	TRBV9	TRBJ2-2	-	CASSLQGAGELFF	TGTGCCAGCAGCTTACAGGGGGCCGGGGAGCTGTTTTTT
-	TRBV6-6	TRBJ2-7	-	CASSYSPGTNGQYF	TGTGCCAGCAGTTATTCCCCCGGGACAAACGGGCAGTACTTC
-	TRBV29-1	TRBJ1-2	once	CSVEEAGGGYGYTF	TGCAGCGTTGAAGAGGCAGGAGGTGGCTATGGCTACACCTTC
-	TRBV2	TRBJ2-2	-	CASNLRKAAGELFF	TGTGCCAGCAACCTCCGAAAGGCGGCCGGGGAGCTGTTTTTT
-	TRBV19	TRBJ2-7	-	CASSTPPGGAPYEQYF	TGTGCCAGTAGTACCCCTCCGGGGGGCGCCCCCTACGAGCAGTACTTC
-	TRBV7-2	TRBJ1-1	-	CASSLIGTEAFF	TGTGCCAGCAGCTTAATAGGGACTGAAGCTTTCTTT
TRBD2	TRBV29-1	TRBJ2-5	-	CSVTGVAGSETQYF	TGCAGCGTGACCGGGGTAGCGGGGAGTGAGACCCAGTACTTC
TRBD1	TRBV19	TRBJ1-4	-	CASSATGGWSNEKLFF	TGTGCCAGTAGTGCCACAGGGGGCTGGTCTAATGAAAAACTGTTTTTT
-	TRBV25-1	TRBJ1-2	-	CASSPQRMSEIRF	TGTGCCAGCAGTCCCCAACGAATGTCCGAAATTCGCTTC
TRBD1	TRBV5-1	TRBJ1-1	-	CASSMRPRGDSETKAFF	TGCGCCAGCAGCATGCGCCCGCGCGGGGACAGTGAAACTAAAGCTTTCTTT
TRBD1	TRBV4-2	TRBJ1-2	-	CASSHAGQKNYGYTF	TGTGCCAGCAGCCATGCGGGACAGAAGAACTATGGCTACACCTTC
-	TRBV5-4	TRBJ1-6	-	CASSWDGNSPLHF	TGTGCCAGCAGCTGGGACGGTAATTCACCCCTCCACTTT
TRBD2	TRBV2	TRBJ2-7	-	CASSGGVYEQYF	TGTGCCAGCAGCGGGGGGGTGTACGAGCAGTACTTC
TRBD1	TRBV28	TRBJ1-4	-	CASSLRGTGDEKLFF	TGTGCCAGCAGTTTAAGGGGGACAGGAGACGAAAAACTGTTTTTT
TRBD2	TRBV11-2	TRBJ2-1	few	CASSLDRSSGRDQFF	TGTGCCAGCAGCTTAGATCGGAGTAGCGGGAGGGATCAGTTCTTC
TRBD1	TRBV5-6	TRBJ2-4	-	CASSARDSQNIQYF	TGTGCCAGCAGCGCGAGGGACAGTCAAAACATTCAGTACTTC
-	TRBV7-6	TRBJ1-6	-	CASSLAGFLSPLHF	TGTGCCAGCAGCTTAGCAGGGTTTCTCTCACCCCTCCACTTT
-	TRBV6-1	TRBJ1-5	-	CASQRQGNQPQHF	TGTGCCAGCCAAAGGCAGGGGAATCAGCCCCAGCATTTT
TRBD1	TRBV29-1	TRBJ1-1	once	CSVDAGQGSTEAFF	TGCAGCGTGGACGCGGGACAGGGATCCACTGAAGCTTTCTTT
TRBD2	TRBV10-2	TRBJ2-1	once	CASSGQGSGVPLGVNEQFF	TGCGCCAGCAGTGGGCAGGGTAGCGGGGTACCCTTGGGGGTCAATGAGCAGTTCTTC
-	TRBV18	TRBJ2-2	-	CASSLLDTGELFF	TGTGCCAGCTCACTGCTGGATACCGGGGAGCTGTTTTTT
TRBD2	TRBV19	TRBJ2-7	few	CASRGGSSYEQYF	TGTGCCAGTAGGGGCGGGAGCTCCTACGAGCAGTACTTC
-	TRBV6-1	TRBJ2-7	-	CASSESLAGQYYEQYF	TGTGCCAGCAGTGAAAGTTTGGCGGGACAATACTACGAGCAGTACTTC
-	TRBV18	TRBJ2-5	-	CASSQGAAETQYF	TGTGCCAGCTCACAAGGGGCAGCAGAGACCCAGTACTTC
-	TRBV14	TRBJ1-6	-	CASSLPGNSPLHF	TGTGCCAGCAGCCTACCGGGGAATTCACCCCTCCACTTT
TRBD1	TRBV4-1	TRBJ1-5	-	CASSQGGTVTNQPQHF	TGCGCCAGCAGCCAAGGAGGGACAGTGACCAATCAGCCCCAGCATTTT
TRBD1	TRBV15	TRBJ2-4	-	CATGTGGSAKNIQYF	TGTGCCACCGGGACAGGGGGCTCAGCCAAAAACATTCAGTACTTC
-	TRBV9	TRBJ1-5	few	CAAPKRRQPQHF	TGTGCCGCCCCTAAGAGGCGTCAGCCCCAGCATTTT
-	TRBV18	TRBJ2-5	-	CASSPEVAGLYQETQYF	TGTGCCAGCTCACCTGAAGTGGCGGGACTGTACCAAGAGACCCAGTACTTC
-	TRBV7-6	TRBJ1-1	-	CASSLGARAVTFF	TGTGCCAGCAGCTTAGGTGCCAGGGCGGTAACTTTCTTT
-	TRBV5-1	TRBJ2-1	-	CASSGRGYNEQFF	TGCGCCAGCAGCGGACGGGGTTACAATGAGCAGTTCTTC
-	TRBV15	TRBJ2-5	-	CATSREGLKETQYF	TGTGCCACCAGCAGGGAGGGCCTGAAGGAGACCCAGTACTTC
TRBD1	TRBV5-1	TRBJ1-1	once	CASSSDRGTEAFF	TGCGCCAGCAGCTCTGACAGGGGGACTGAAGCTTTCTTT
TRBD2	TRBV7-8	TRBJ2-2	-	CASSLAPLAGRAGELFF	TGTGCCAGCAGCTTAGCTCCCCTAGCGGGAAGGGCCGGGGAGCTGTTTTTT
TRBD1	TRBV25-1	TRBJ2-7	-	CASSAWDRGYDEQYF	TGTGCCAGCAGTGCCTGGGACAGGGGGTACGACGAGCAGTACTTC
-	TRBV11-3	TRBJ2-1	-	CASSARSGAEEQFF	TGTGCCAGCAGCGCGCGCTCCGGCGCCGAGGAGCAGTTCTTC
-	TRBV5-1	TRBJ2-2	-	CASSLDGGYTGELFF	TGCGCCAGCAGCTTGGATGGCGGATACACCGGGGAGCTGTTTTTT
-	TRBV7-8	TRBJ2-1	few	CASSSGPGQFF	TGTGCCAGCAGCTCTGGTCCCGGGCAGTTCTTC
TRBD1	TRBV6-4	TRBJ1-5	-	CASSATGGRVQPQHF	TGTGCCAGCAGTGCCACAGGGGGCAGGGTTCAGCCCCAGCATTTT